This T cell receptor (beta chain) came from a study of OX40 agonist ivuxolimab in advanced cancers. Findings and limits, study-wide: In CD8+ T cells, expanded clones were on average more numerous than in CD4+.

Notes on this clone: Antigen unknown.

TCRdb's table, derived via immunoSEQ multiplex PCR, lists solely in-frame clones and lacks some. This table holds about 80,000 clones, around four fifths found once. The CDR3 sequence is 11 residues long. Trimming cost V 4 bases and J 4 bases, with 5 bases left between them. The V gene's germline CDR1 is SGHNT and CDR2 YENEEA. V and J are TRBV11-3 and TRBJ2-7; D uncertain. The TCR originated in an adult with an advanced solid tumor such as melanoma, head and neck, liver or kidney cancer. The source material was CD4+ or CD8+ T cells sorted from blood, sampled in a trial of the OX40 agonist ivuxolimab. The CDR3 sequence is CASSWGYEQYF. The CDR3 nucleotides read TGTGCCAGCAGCTGGGGATACGAGCAGTACTTC.